This TCR beta chain was profiled in a study of blood T cell repertoires in COVID-19. The CDR3 contains 14 residues. After removal of 3 bases from V and 4 bases from J, the junction contained 4 bases not matched to a gene. CDR1 is MNHEY and CDR2 is SMNVEV in the germline V gene (reference sequence). Clones were read by immunoSEQ multiplex PCR, and TCRdb kept only the in-frame ones, dropping some. The sample lists around 140,000 clones; about 83% were seen once. This receptor was obtained from a woman in her fifties or sixties with active or convalescent COVID-19. The sequenced sample was peripheral blood. The rearrangement links TRBV27 to TRBJ2-7; 9 nucleotides match TRBD1. The chain's CDR3 is CASSLGQGGYEQYF. In nucleotides, the CDR3 is TGTGCCAGCAGTTTGGGACAGGGAGGGTACGAGCAGTACTTC.